This TCR beta chain was sequenced during a study of cytomegalovirus exposure and HLA in healthy donors. Amplification used 60 Vbeta primers and 13 Jbeta primers. Libraries were prepared by immunoSEQ multiplex PCR; TCRdb keeps only in-frame clonotypes and omits some of them. The sample includes about 120,000 clones, about four fifths of them seen just once. CDR1 is SGDLS and CDR2 is YYNGEE in the germline V gene. The V and J ends lost 0 bases and 4 bases, in that order; junction bases with no gene match: 7. This CDR3 spans 16 amino acids. This clone was seen a handful of times. Sequences were obtained from PBMCs. The chain joins TRBV9 to TRBJ2-3; 8 bases line up with TRBD2. This TCR came from a female donor in good health and CMV-seropositive. CDR3 amino acids: CASSVAGTRFADTQYF. CDR3 nucleotide sequence: TGTGCCAGCAGCGTAGCGGGGACTAGGTTCGCAGATACGCAGTATTTT.